These 32 T cell receptor beta chains came from one sample sequenced in a study of neurological immune-mediated disorders. TCRdb reanalysed the 5' RACE reads using MiXCR and keeps one entry per CDR3 protein. Here the sample spans over 25,000 distinct CDR3 sequences, roughly 21% being singletons. Material: PBMCs. These receptors were obtained from a woman between 55 and 75 years old in good health.

As concerns this clonotype: This may be a read error: a much more frequent sequence differs by one nucleotide. The genes are TRBV9 and TRBJ2-5, with TRBD2 matching over 10 bases. CDR1 is SGDLS and CDR2 is YYNGEE in the germline V gene. The length of the CDR3 is 16 residues. CDR3 sequence reads: CASSVGASGSQDTQYF. In DNA, the CDR3 is TGTGCCAGCAGCGTAGGGGCTAGCGGGAGCCAAGATACCCAGTACTTC. Filled out from reference TRBV9 and TRBJ2-5, the complete variable domain reads DSGVTQTPKHLITATGQRVTLRCSPRSGDLSVYWYQQSLDQGLQFLIQYYNGEERAKGNILERFSAQQFPDLHSELNLSSLELGDSALYFCASSVGASGSQDTQYFGPGTRLLVL.

This clonotype was recorded at least ten times. The rearrangement joins TRBV6-1 to TRBJ2-3, with 10 positions matching TRBD1. The CDR3 has 17 amino acids. J lost 2 bases, V lost 6 bases, and 11 bases had no gene match. Germline loops: CDR1 MNHNS, CDR2 SASEGT. The CDR3 nucleotides are TGTGCCAGCAGGTCGCATGGGACAGGGGACTCCACAGATACGCAGTATTTT. Its protein product is CASRSHGTGDSTDTQYF.

This clonotype occurred many times. CDR3 in DNA: TGTGCCATCCGGACTAGCGGGGGGGCCGGCACAGATACGCAGTATTTT. It codes for CAIRTSGGAGTDTQYF. This sequence joins TRBV10-3 and TRBJ2-3; 15 positions match TRBD2. Germline V gene data show CDR1 as ENHRY and CDR2 as SYGVKD. V dropped 8 bases and J dropped 1; count of bases not matched to a gene: 4. The CDR3 sequence is 16 residues long.

In this sample, this clonotype turned up many times. The chain employs TRBV20-1 and TRBJ1-2, with D maybe TRBD1 (5 bases). The CDR3 consists of 17 residues. Germline CDR1 is DFQATT and CDR2 is SNEGSKA (reference sequence). V was shortened by 0 bases and J by 0 bases, with 17 bases between the two germline ends. Here the CDR3 reads CSARDLRAGEANYGYTF. For the CDR3, the DNA is TGCAGTGCTAGAGATCTCAGGGCAGGCGAAGCTAACTATGGCTACACCTTC.

Many counts were recorded for this clonotype. The V call is TRBV10-3, the J call TRBJ1-1; the D gene is possibly TRBD1 (5 bases). Germline loops: CDR1 ENHRY, CDR2 SYGVKD. V lost 0 bases, J lost 2 bases, and 10 bases lay in between. CDR3 length: 15 residues. The CDR3 sequence is CAISESSGGNTEAFF. The CDR3 DNA reads as TGTGCCATCAGTGAGTCGAGCGGGGGTAACACTGAAGCTTTCTTT.

This clonotype was found many times. The chain combines TRBV20-1 with TRBJ1-5; TRBD1 is a possible D gene (5 bases). The CDR3 totals 14 residues. V was pared by 0 bases and J by 8 bases, with 14 bases between. Germline lookup yields CDR1 DFQATT and CDR2 SNEGSKA (reference sequence). The CDR3 here is CSARDGTESEPQHF. CDR3 DNA: TGCAGTGCTAGAGATGGGACGGAGTCGGAGCCCCAGCATTTT.

The sample holds many counts of this clonotype. The chain is built from TRBV5-1 and TRBJ2-7; tentatively, D is TRBD2 (5 bases). Germline V CDR1 and CDR2: SGHRS, YFSETQ. This CDR3 comprises 12 residues. Trimming removed 2 bases from V and 5 bases from J, with 8 bases in between. This CDR3 is CASSLGSDEQYF. The CDR3 DNA follows: TGCGCCAGCAGCTTAGGGAGCGACGAGCAGTACTTC.

This clonotype was counted many times. The chain uses TRBV7-9 and TRBJ2-7; D might be TRBD1 (6 bases). Germline CDR1 reads SEHNR; CDR2 reads FQNEAQ (reference sequence). The ends were cut back, 4 bases at V and 3 bases at J, with 10 bases in the middle. CDR3 length equals 13 residues. The CDR3 DNA sequence: TGTGCCAGCAGCTCAACAGGGATCTACGAGCAGTACTTC. Translation: CASSSTGIYEQYF.

Ten or more counts support this clonotype. The CDR3 region is CASSPGLGVGSGNTIYF. The CDR3 DNA is TGTGCCAGCTCACCAGGCCTGGGGGTCGGCTCTGGAAACACCATATATTTT. V usage is TRBV18 and J usage is TRBJ1-3; possible D gene TRBD1, 5 bases. CDR1 is KGHSH, CDR2 LQKENI, per germline. V lost 2 bases, J lost 0 bases, and 14 bases lay in between. The CDR3 has 17 residues.

The sample holds many counts of this clonotype. The J gene is TRBJ2-2, the V gene TRBV7-3; 9 positions agree with TRBD2. The ends lost 2 bases at V and 0 bases at J; junction bases unmatched: 4. The CDR3 consists of 17 residues. The germline gives CDR1 SGHTA, CDR2 FQGTGA. CDR3 DNA: TGTGCCAGCAGCTTACTAGCGGGGACTTCGAACACCGGGGAGCTGTTTTTT. Translating gives CASSLLAGTSNTGELFF. Full variable domain (rest looked up from reference TRBV7-3 and TRBJ2-2): GAGVSQTPSNKVTEKGKYVELRCDPISGHTALYWYRQSLGQGPEFLIYFQGTGAADDSGLPNDRFFAVRPEGSVSTLKIQRTERGDSAVYLCASSLLAGTSNTGELFFGEGSRLTVL.

Concerning this clonotype: The CDR3 ends on some other residue instead of the conserved phenylalanine or tryptophan, so this is likely a read error. No DNA is shown, since the ends of the CDR3 on it are uncertain; the CDR3 is the one TCRdb lists. The J gene is TRBJ1-2, the V gene TRBV20-1; TRBD1, the D gene given by the table, was not confirmed from the DNA. The CDR3 numbers 13 amino acids, ends counted. Germline V lookup: CDR1 DFQATT, CDR2 SNEGSKA (reference sequence). CDR3 sequence reads: CSARSKGTWGLHL.

Concerning this clonotype itself: Because the CDR3's place on the DNA is in doubt, the DNA is left out and the CDR3 is given as listed by TCRdb. The V call is TRBV5-6, the J call TRBJ2-7; the DNA was not used to check the table's D call, TRBD2. The germline V gene encodes CDR1 SGHDT and CDR2 YYEEEE. A total of 20 residues make up the CDR3, ends included. This chain's CDR3 is CASSFYICTIEREGLNEQYF.

The table lists this clonotype with many counts. This chain uses TRBV10-3 with TRBJ2-2; D possibly matches TRBD1 or TRBD2 (6 bases each). The CDR3 loop spans 14 amino acids. V lost 10 bases and J 0 bases, leaving 12 bases between the germline ends. Per the germline V gene, CDR1 is ENHRY and CDR2 is SYGVKD. The CDR3 nucleotides are TGTGCCAGCGGGACAATCGCGAACACCGGGGAGCTGTTTTTT. Amino acid sequence: CASGTIANTGELFF.

There are a few counts of this clonotype. This clone may be a read error of a much larger clone one base away. Here the CDR3 reads CASSLRTRDVEAFF. The DNA for the CDR3 is TGTGCCAGCAGCCTGCGGACCAGGGACGTCGAAGCTTTCTTT. The chain recombines TRBV3-1 with TRBJ1-1; TRBD1 might be the D (5 bases). Trimming removed 4 bases from V and 8 bases from J, with 17 bases in between. Looked up from germline, CDR1 is LGHDT and CDR2 is YNNKEL (reference sequence). This CDR3 has 14 residues. Full variable domain (missing parts from reference TRBV3-1 and TRBJ1-1): DTAVSQTPKYLVTQMGNDKSIKCEQNLGHDTMYWYKQDSKKFLKIMFSYNNKELIINETVPNRFSPKSPDKAHLNLHINSLELGDSAVYFCASSLRTRDVEAFFGQGTRLTVV.

This clonotype was observed many times. The chain has TRBV6-5 and TRBJ2-3; 8 nucleotides line up with TRBD2. The ends lost 10 bases at V and 3 bases at J; junction bases unmatched: 9. Germline CDR1 reads MNHEY; CDR2 reads SVGAGI. The CDR3 totals 14 residues. This chain's CDR3 is CATAESGSTDTQYF. DNA of the CDR3: TGTGCCACAGCGGAAAGCGGGAGTACAGATACGCAGTATTTT.

This clonotype was observed many times. The V gene is TRBV5-6, the J gene TRBJ2-2; 9 nucleotides match TRBD1. With 2 bases clipped from V and 5 bases from J, the junction kept 7 bases outside the gene matches. The CDR3 totals 16 residues. Germline loops: CDR1 SGHDT, CDR2 YYEEEE. For the CDR3, the DNA is TGTGCCAGCAGCTTCTGGGACAGGGTCGGAACCGGGGAGCTGTTTTTT. Protein sequence: CASSFWDRVGTGELFF.

Worth noting for this clonotype: This may be a read error, as it is one base from a much larger clone. J is TRBJ2-6 and V is TRBV27; perhaps D is TRBD1 or TRBD2 (5 bases each). CDR1 and CDR2 from the germline V gene are MNHEY and SMNVEV (reference sequence). The V end was cut by 2 bases, the J end by 0 bases, with 11 bases between. The CDR3 has 17 amino acids. CDR3 DNA sequence: TGTGCCAGCAGTTTAGACAGCACTAGCTCTGGGGCCAACGTCCTGACTTTC. Translating it yields CASSLDSTSSGANVLTF. The complete variable domain, with remaining parts taken from reference TRBV27 and TRBJ2-6, reads EAQVTQNPRYLITVTGKKLTVTCSQNMNHEYMSWYRQDPGLGLRQIYYSMNVEVTDKGDVPEGYKVSRKEKRNFPLILESPSPNQTSLYFCASSLDSTSSGANVLTFGAGSRLTVL.

The CDR3 loop reads CASSLTSYEQYF. CDR3 DNA: TGTGCCAGCAGCTTAACCTCTTACGAGCAGTACTTC. V is TRBV7-9 and J is TRBJ2-7, with D unresolved. V lost 2 bases and J lost 4, with 6 bases in between. The germline gives CDR1 SEHNR, CDR2 FQNEAQ (reference sequence). The CDR3 has 12 amino acids.

At least ten counts were recorded for this clonotype. The chain links TRBV5-1 to TRBJ2-4; D not resolved. Looked up from germline, CDR1 is SGHRS and CDR2 is YFSETQ. The CDR3 runs to 15 residues. The V end was cut by 4 bases, the J end by 0 bases, with 11 bases between. The DNA of the CDR3 is TGCGCCAGCAGCCTTAAGACTGTAGCCAAAAACATTCAGTACTTC. As protein: CASSLKTVAKNIQYF.

This clonotype has a count of ten or more. The chain carries TRBV20-1 and TRBJ2-7; 8 bases fit TRBD2. CDR1 and CDR2 (germline): DFQATT, SNEGSKA (reference sequence). The CDR3 is made up of 14 amino acids. V was pared by 6 bases and J by 1 base, with 8 bases of the junction left unmatched. The CDR3 coding sequence is TGCAGTGCAAAAGCGGGAGCGGGATCCTACGAGCAGTACTTC. Translating gives CSAKAGAGSYEQYF.

V usage is TRBV7-9 and J usage is TRBJ1-1, with unresolved D. The CDR3 covers 13 residues. Germline-derived CDR1 and CDR2 are SEHNR and FQNEAQ (reference sequence). CDR3 sequence: CDRSLAQLTEAFF. The CDR3 nucleotides read TGTGACAGAAGCTTGGCACAGCTCACTGAAGCTTTCTTT.

This clonotype was detected ten times or more. The gene calls are TRBV29-1 and TRBJ2-5; D remains unclear. CDR1 SQVTM and CDR2 ANQGSEA come from the germline V gene. This CDR3 is built from 13 residues. V lost 4 bases to trimming and J lost 3 bases, with 12 bases between them. The CDR3 DNA follows: TGCAGCGTTGCCCGTCTGGCGGAAGAGACCCAGTACTTC. Protein: CSVARLAEETQYF.

This sequence joins TRBV6-2 or TRBV6-3 and TRBJ2-5; D call uncertain. CDR1 MNHEY and CDR2 SVGEGT come from the germline V gene. CDR3 length equals 11 residues. Between the trimmed V and J ends, which lost 5 bases and 2 bases, there was a span of 3 bases. The CDR3 protein is CASSAQETQYF. In DNA form, the CDR3 reads TGTGCCAGCAGTGCGCAAGAGACCCAGTACTTC.

This clonotype has just a few counts. CDR3 sequence: CSARLAGGLNSYEQYF. CDR3 coding DNA: TGCAGTGCCAGACTAGCGGGGGGCCTAAACTCCTACGAGCAGTACTTC. V and J are TRBV20-1 and TRBJ2-7; 13 bases map to TRBD2. J was trimmed by 0 bases and V by 6 bases; bases with no gene match: 8. Germline assignment: CDR1 DFQATT and CDR2 SNEGSKA (reference sequence). The CDR3 sequence is 16 residues long.

This clonotype was recorded many times. The chain employs TRBV7-2 and TRBJ2-1; D uncertain. V was trimmed by 3 bases and J by 5 bases, leaving 8 bases between them. This CDR3 region has 13 residues. Germline V lookup: CDR1 SGHTA, CDR2 FQGNSA. Here the CDR3 reads CASSLLFHNEQFF. CDR3 nucleotide sequence: TGTGCCAGCAGCTTGCTTTTCCACAATGAGCAGTTCTTC.

This clonotype was detected many times. The V and J genes are TRBV6-5 and TRBJ1-1; possibly TRBD1 for D (5 bases). Germline values: CDR1 MNHEY, CDR2 SVGAGI. Trimming stripped 4 bases from V and 2 bases from J, with 11 bases between. The CDR3 runs to 14 residues. The CDR3 DNA reads as TGTGCCAGCAGTTTCGCGACAGCCAACACTGAAGCTTTCTTT. It encodes CASSFATANTEAFF.

This clonotype came up many times. The chain recombines TRBV7-9 with TRBJ1-1, with D possibly TRBD1 on 6 matching bases. The CDR3 has 13 amino acids. Trimming shortened V by 5 bases and J by 4 bases, and 11 bases separated the two germline ends. CDR1 and CDR2 (germline): SEHNR, FQNEAQ (reference sequence). CDR3 DNA: TGTGCCAGCAGCCGAGGGGGGTCCACTGAAGCTTTCTTT. Protein: CASSRGGSTEAFF.

The chain joins TRBV5-1 to TRBJ2-3; no firm D call. The CDR3 contains 14 residues. V lost 6 bases, J lost 0 bases, and 11 bases lay in between. Germline assignment: CDR1 SGHRS and CDR2 YFSETQ. The CDR3 loop reads CASNEDPSTDTQYF. The CDR3 DNA follows: TGCGCCAGCAACGAGGATCCTAGCACAGATACGCAGTATTTT.

Many counts were recorded for this clonotype. The chain's CDR3 is CASSLQGGLASTGELFF. The CDR3 DNA sequence: TGTGCCAGCAGCCTCCAGGGGGGACTAGCGTCCACCGGGGAGCTGTTTTTT. V and J are TRBV6-1 and TRBJ2-2; 10 bases match TRBD2. The germline CDR1 and CDR2 sequences are MNHNS and SASEGT. Unmatched junction bases numbered 11, after V lost 6 bases and J lost 4 bases. This CDR3 spans 17 amino acids.

CDR3 nucleotide sequence: TGTGCCAGCAGTTTGTTTAGCGGCCCCTACGAGCAGTACTTC. The encoded protein is CASSLFSGPYEQYF. This rearrangement joins TRBV28 to TRBJ2-7, with D perhaps matching TRBD2 (6 bases). The V end lost 3 bases, the J end lost 2 bases, and 11 bases lay between the germline ends. This CDR3 is built from 14 residues. From germline, CDR1 is MDHEN and CDR2 SYDVKM.

This clonotype was counted at least ten times. This sequence joins TRBV10-3 and TRBJ2-3; a possible D gene is TRBD1 (7 bases). Trimming pared 0 bases from V and 2 bases from J, leaving 15 bases between. This CDR3 has 17 amino acids. Per germline, CDR1 ENHRY and CDR2 SYGVKD. The CDR3 sequence: CAISESKPRGVTDTQYF. The CDR3 bases are TGTGCCATCAGTGAGTCGAAACCCAGGGGGGTCACAGATACGCAGTATTTT.

This clonotype was counted many times. The chain couples TRBV6-5 to TRBJ2-3; D is undetermined. This CDR3 spans 13 amino acids. V was pared by 10 bases and J by 1 base, with 12 bases between. Per germline, CDR1 MNHEY and CDR2 SVGAGI. This chain's CDR3 is CATTPPGTDTQYF. The CDR3 region has the DNA TGTGCCACGACCCCGCCCGGCACAGATACGCAGTATTTT.